This is a list of T cell receptor beta chains from one sample in a study of blood T cell repertoires in COVID-19. Assay used: immunoSEQ multiplex PCR; TCRdb lists only in-frame clones, some missing. The sample records over 300,000 clones, approximately 85% being singletons. Material for sequencing was PBMCs or T cells enriched from blood (not recorded which). The receptors derive from a man younger than 40 who had recovered from COVID-19. Both conserved end residues are part of each CDR3. Some rows mark clone size as missing; the rest say once, few, many or name a class of expanded clone.

clone_size	v_call	j_call	cdr3_length	cdr3_aa
-	TRBV6-2/TRBV6-3	TRBJ1-2	15	CASSRQGSANYGYTF
-	TRBV18	TRBJ2-7	14	CASSPGTLAYEQYF
-	TRBV7-2	TRBJ1-5	18	CASSLYGGGGLGLQPQHF
-	TRBV6-5	TRBJ2-6	15	CASSFGGSGANVLTF
-	TRBV27	TRBJ2-3	15	CASSPDIPHPDTQYF
-	TRBV9	TRBJ1-2	17	CASSVGLTGEGAGGYTF
-	TRBV7-3	TRBJ2-3	16	CASSLGVAGGTDTQYF
-	TRBV7-6	TRBJ1-4	16	CASSLEGTGMVEKLFF
once	TRBV7-2	TRBJ2-7	15	CASSLVARGRYEQYF
few	TRBV19	TRBJ1-2	13	CASSTTGGDGYTF
-	TRBV4-2	TRBJ1-3	14	CASSHSSSGNTIYF
-	TRBV6-1	TRBJ1-2	16	CASSEFSGGAGSGYTF
-	TRBV19	TRBJ1-5	15	CASSTTNNGNQPQHF
-	TRBV28	TRBJ1-2	15	CASSYGGRVRVGYTF
once	TRBV3-1/TRBV3-2	TRBJ2-7	15	CASSQAGTPKDEQYF
-	TRBV7-9	TRBJ2-1	17	CASSLPKGQLWNNEQFF
-	TRBV6-2/TRBV6-3	TRBJ2-3	19	CASSPGQGARTTSTDTQYF
-	TRBV10-3	TRBJ1-1	15	CAISDSGTTNTEAFF
-	TRBV7-9	TRBJ1-6	16	CASSLGQSSYNSPLHF
-	TRBV6-1	TRBJ1-4	19	CASSGHSTGGPASNEKLFF
-	TRBV18	TRBJ1-2	15	CASSPPQGYSYGYTF
-	TRBV7-9	TRBJ1-1	15	CASSQQVDRGLKAFF
-	TRBV4-3	TRBJ1-2	16	CASSQVGGGDNYGYTF
-	TRBV30	TRBJ1-2	17	CAWSVLPGSTGNYGYTF
-	TRBV27	TRBJ1-1	15	CASSLFGTGGTEAFF
once	TRBV5-1	TRBJ2-7	14	CASSLGQGYYEQYF
-	TRBV10-3	TRBJ2-7	19	CAISESTDRGSWIAYEQYF
-	TRBV28	TRBJ1-3	16	CASSAIQVLSGNTIYF
-	TRBV21-1	TRBJ2-5	16	CASSEATGTIMKTQYF
-	TRBV18	TRBJ2-3	16	CASSLGTGGITDTQYF
-	TRBV11-3	TRBJ2-1	14	CASSPAGTYNEQFF
-	TRBV6-5	TRBJ1-2	14	CASRQSFYSYGYTF
-	TRBV10-3	TRBJ1-4	13	CAIGEGAGEKLFF
-	TRBV25-1	TRBJ2-7	14	CASSVAGGPLEQYF
-	TRBV7-9	TRBJ1-3	14	CASSLESSGNTIYF
-	TRBV7-2	TRBJ1-2	14	CASSPAPRNYGYTF
-	TRBV5-5	TRBJ1-3	15	CASSLRGLPGNTIYF
-	TRBV5-1	TRBJ2-7	14	CASSPGLAGYEQYF
-	TRBV19	TRBJ1-5	14	CASSTGGSNQPQHF
-	TRBV19	TRBJ1-2	15	CASQDRGFTNYGYTF